This passage covers 2 T cell receptor beta chains from one sample sequenced in a study of shared T cell receptors in the human thymus. The protocol was immunoSEQ multiplex PCR, while the TCRdb copy is restricted to in-frame clones and leaves out a portion. The sample holds some 640,000 clones, 80% to 90% seen once. The data also belong to a second study, concerning human thymus T cells.

The sequencing sample was made of thymocytes. The source is a boy under three years old with a congenital heart defect.

The chain uses TRBV6-1 and TRBJ1-3; the D gene is possibly TRBD1 (5 bases). Between the trimmed V and J ends, which lost 10 bases and 5 bases, there was a span of 15 bases. This CDR3 is built from 13 residues. CDR1 is MNHNS and CDR2 is SASEGT in the germline V gene. The CDR3 DNA sequence: TGTGCCATCCTAACAGGTTCCAGAAACACCATATATTTT. Amino acids: CAILTGSRNTIYF.

V and J are TRBV28 and TRBJ1-2; TRBD1 might be the D (5 bases). V shed 3 bases and J shed 8 bases, with 13 bases lying between them. Germline V gene data show CDR1 as MDHEN and CDR2 as SYDVKM. The CDR3 extends over 13 amino acids. In DNA, the CDR3 is TGTGCCAGCAGTTTGAGTTTGCGGGGGGGCTACACCTTC. As protein: CASSLSLRGGYTF.